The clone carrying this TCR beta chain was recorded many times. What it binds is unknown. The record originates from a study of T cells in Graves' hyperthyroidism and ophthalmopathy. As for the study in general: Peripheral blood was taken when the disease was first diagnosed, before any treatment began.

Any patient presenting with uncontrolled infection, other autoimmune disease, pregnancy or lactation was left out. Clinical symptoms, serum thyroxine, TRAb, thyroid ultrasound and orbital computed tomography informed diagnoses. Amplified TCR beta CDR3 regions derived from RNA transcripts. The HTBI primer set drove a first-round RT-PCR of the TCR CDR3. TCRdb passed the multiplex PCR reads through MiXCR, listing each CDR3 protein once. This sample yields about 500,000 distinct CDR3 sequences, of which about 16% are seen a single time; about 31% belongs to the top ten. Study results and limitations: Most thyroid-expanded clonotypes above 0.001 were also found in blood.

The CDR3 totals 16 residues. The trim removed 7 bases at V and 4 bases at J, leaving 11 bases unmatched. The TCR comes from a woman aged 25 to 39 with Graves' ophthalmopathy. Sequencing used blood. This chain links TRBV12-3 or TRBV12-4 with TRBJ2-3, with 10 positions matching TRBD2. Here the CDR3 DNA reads TGTGCCAGCACCCAACGAGCGGGAGGGCCTGCAGATACGCAGTATTTT. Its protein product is CASTQRAGGPADTQYF.